Below are 26 T cell receptor beta chains sequenced from a single sample in a study of T cells after posttransplantation cyclophosphamide. Assay: immunoSEQ multiplex PCR; the TCRdb copy retains only in-frame clones and omits some. This sample comprises under 45,000 clones, none seen once only. Sequenced sample: PBMCs. Every receptor here comes from a woman in her 50s in good health and a related stem cell transplant donor.

This clone was seen ten or more times. DNA for the CDR3: TGTGCCAGCAGCCCGCAAGCGGGGAGCAATGAGCAGTTCTTC. Protein sequence: CASSPQAGSNEQFF. This chain joins TRBV11-2 and TRBJ2-1, with 7 bases identical to TRBD2. In germline, CDR1 is SGHAT, CDR2 FQNNGV. There are 14 residues in the CDR3. The ends lost 5 bases at V and 6 bases at J; junction bases unmatched: 7.

This clone showed up many times. The V call is TRBV6-6, the J call TRBJ1-5; D is uncertain. Germline CDR1 and CDR2: MNHNY and SVGAGI (reference sequence). V lost 4 bases to trimming and J lost 1 base, with 5 bases between them. The CDR3 loop spans 13 amino acids. In DNA form, the CDR3 reads TGTGCCAGCAGTTTTAGCAGCAATCAGCCCCAGCATTTT. Translated, it gives CASSFSSNQPQHF.

This clone came up many times. V and J are TRBV19 and TRBJ1-1; D ambiguous. Trimming took off 6 bases at V and 0 bases at J, with 14 bases between the two ends. The CDR3 is 15 residues long. Germline lookup yields CDR1 LNHDA and CDR2 SQIVND (reference sequence). This CDR3 is CASRPGNYMNTEAFF. CDR3 sequence (DNA): TGTGCCAGTAGGCCGGGGAACTACATGAACACTGAAGCTTTCTTT.

This clone was found many times. The V and J genes are TRBV27 and TRBJ2-3; no clear D. The CDR3 extends over 15 amino acids. The V gene's germline CDR1 is MNHEY and CDR2 SMNVEV (reference sequence). Trimming left V 3 bases short and J 0 bases short, with 10 bases between. CDR3 DNA: TGTGCCAGCAGTTTGGGCCCCTCAAGCACAGATACGCAGTATTTT. Protein product: CASSLGPSSTDTQYF.

This clone came up many times. The V call is TRBV15, the J call TRBJ1-2; no definite D call. The CDR3 is 11 amino acids. Germline CDR1 reads LNHNV; CDR2 reads YYDKDF (reference sequence). V was cut by 3 bases and J by 10 bases, with 9 bases left in between. DNA for the CDR3: TGTGCCACCAGCAGGACGGGGTTCTACACCTTC. Encoded protein: CATSRTGFYTF.

The genes are TRBV14 and TRBJ2-7; 10 nucleotides align to TRBD1. This CDR3 spans 15 amino acids. V shed 8 bases and J 4 bases; nucleotides not matched to a gene: 11. Germline V gives CDR1 SGHDN, CDR2 FVKESK. The CDR3 bases are TGTGCCAGCCCTCGGGGACAGGGGAGATCGTACGAGCAGTACTTC. This encodes CASPRGQGRSYEQYF. Filled out from reference TRBV14 and TRBJ2-7, the complete variable domain reads EAGVTQFPSHSVIEKGQTVTLRCDPISGHDNLYWYRRVMGKEIKFLLHFVKESKQDESGMPNNRFLAERTGGTYSTLKVQPAELEDSGVYFCASPRGQGRSYEQYFGPGTRLTVT.

This clone has at least ten counts. V and J are TRBV7-3 and TRBJ1-1; D gene ambiguous. From germline, CDR1 is SGHTA and CDR2 FQGTGA. Trimming stripped 0 bases from V and 7 bases from J, with 9 bases between. The CDR3 is 13 residues long. The DNA for the CDR3 is TGTGCCAGCAGCTTAACGGTGGAGGGTGAAGCTTTCTTT. It is translated as CASSLTVEGEAFF.

In its sample, this clone was seen many times. V usage is TRBV27 and J usage is TRBJ2-1; the match to TRBD1 covers 8 bases. This CDR3 region has 15 residues. The germline gives CDR1 MNHEY, CDR2 SMNVEV (reference sequence). V trimming: 5 bases; J trimming: 5 bases; junction bases outside the gene matches: 8. CDR3 residues: CASSIRQGINNEQFF. CDR3 coding DNA: TGTGCCAGCAGTATCAGACAGGGGATCAACAATGAGCAGTTCTTC.

This clone occurred many times. This chain uses TRBV9 with TRBJ2-1; TRBD2 matches at 14 bases. The CDR3 contains 18 residues. CDR1 and CDR2 from the germline V gene are SGDLS and YYNGEE. Trimming took 4 bases from V and 1 from J; bases not matched to a gene: 7. The CDR3 loop is CASSPTSGGVGSYNEQFF. The CDR3 coding sequence is TGTGCCAGCAGCCCGACTAGCGGGGGGGTAGGGTCCTACAATGAGCAGTTCTTC.

This clone was seen at least ten times. This rearrangement joins TRBV7-6 to TRBJ2-7; tentatively, D is TRBD1 (7 bases). Per the germline V gene, CDR1 is SGHVS and CDR2 is FNYEAQ. This CDR3 has 15 residues. V lost 5 bases to trimming and J lost 3 bases, with 17 bases between them. CDR3 protein: CASSRGGTEYYEQYF. The CDR3 DNA sequence: TGTGCCAGCAGCCGAGGAGGGACAGAGTACTACGAGCAGTACTTC.

This clone was seen many times. J is TRBJ1-6 and V is TRBV19; D remains ambiguous. Germline V gene sequence: CDR1 LNHDA, CDR2 SQIVND (reference sequence). This CDR3 region has 14 residues. With 5 bases removed from V and 8 bases from J, the gap between germline ends came to 13 bases. This CDR3 is CASSGRGLDSPLHF. The CDR3 nucleotides read TGTGCCAGTAGTGGGAGAGGGTTGGATTCACCCCTCCACTTT.

This clone was seen at least ten times. The rearrangement uses TRBV30 and TRBJ2-1; the match to TRBD2 covers 9 bases. Trimming removed 1 base from V and 0 bases from J; junction bases left unmatched: 10. The CDR3 runs to 18 residues. Germline lookup yields CDR1 GTSNPN and CDR2 SVGIG (reference sequence). The CDR3 sequence: CAWSGGLAGTSSYNEQFF. The CDR3 bases are TGTGCCTGGAGTGGGGGGCTAGCGGGGACTAGCTCCTACAATGAGCAGTTCTTC. Using reference TRBV30 and TRBJ2-1 for the parts outside the CDR3, the full variable domain is SQTIHQWPATLVQPVGSPLSLECTVEGTSNPNLYWYRQAAGRGLQLLFYSVGIGQISSEVPQNLSASRPQDRQFILSSKKLLLSDSGFYLCAWSGGLAGTSSYNEQFFGPGTRLTVL.

Many counts were recorded for this clone. The rearrangement joins TRBV13 to TRBJ1-3; 7 bases are a match to TRBD1. The CDR3 is 14 amino acids. The V segment lost 3 bases and the J segment 2 bases; nucleotides outside the gene matches: 1. Per the germline V gene, CDR1 is PRHDT and CDR2 is FYEKMQ (reference sequence). The CDR3 nucleotides read TGTGCCAGCAGCTTTACAGGGGCTGGAAACACCATATATTTT. Its protein product is CASSFTGAGNTIYF.

This clone was observed many times. The gene calls are TRBV19 and TRBJ1-1, with D tentatively TRBD1 (5 bases). This CDR3 is built from 12 residues. The V and J ends lost 8 bases and 3 bases respectively, with 10 bases between them. The germline V gene has CDR1 LNHDA and CDR2 SQIVND (reference sequence). The CDR3 coding sequence is TGTGCCAGTTTAGGGACTTACACTGAAGCTTTCTTT. Protein product: CASLGTYTEAFF.

This clone was recorded at least ten times. The chain uses TRBV7-2 and TRBJ1-5; 7 positions match TRBD1. CDR3 length: 15 amino acids. Germline V lookup: CDR1 SGHTA, CDR2 FQGNSA. V was pared by 4 bases and J by 5 bases, with 8 bases of the junction left unmatched. CDR3 coding DNA: TGTGCCAGCAGCTCCCGAGGAAGGGGGCATCAGCCCCAGCATTTT. The encoded protein is CASSSRGRGHQPQHF.

This clone occurred many times. The V and J genes are TRBV19 and TRBJ1-1; possible D gene TRBD1, 5 bases. With 7 bases removed from V and 6 bases from J, the gap between germline ends came to 15 bases. This CDR3 region has 13 residues. Germline CDR1 is LNHDA and CDR2 is SQIVND (reference sequence). CDR3 sequence reads: CASTGGLWSEAFF. In DNA, the CDR3 is TGTGCCAGTACCGGGGGGTTATGGTCTGAAGCTTTCTTT.

This clone was seen repeatedly, ten times or more. This rearrangement joins TRBV6-5 to TRBJ1-2; 7 bases align to TRBD1. The CDR3 contains 14 residues. CDR1 and CDR2 (germline): MNHEY, SVGAGI. Trimming at V came to 7 bases and at J to 1 base, leaving 6 bases not matched to a gene. The CDR3 loop is CASTKGAGNYGYTF. As DNA, the CDR3 is TGTGCCAGCACAAAGGGGGCAGGTAACTATGGCTACACCTTC.

This clone was counted many times. This sequence joins TRBV18 and TRBJ2-2; D call uncertain. The CDR3 length is 13 residues. CDR1 is KGHSH, CDR2 LQKENI, per germline. V was trimmed by 3 bases and J by 3 bases, leaving 5 bases between them. The CDR3 protein is CASSPTYTGELFF. CDR3 bases: TGTGCCAGCTCACCGACTTACACCGGGGAGCTGTTTTTT.

This clone was counted at least ten times. The chain has TRBV2 and TRBJ1-6; D might be TRBD1 (5 bases). Between the trimmed V and J ends, which lost 4 bases and 8 bases, there was a span of 12 bases. The CDR3 extends over 14 amino acids. Germline V gene sequence: CDR1 SNHLY, CDR2 FYNNEI. CDR3 residues: CASSGGTLDSPLHF. The CDR3 coding sequence is TGTGCCAGCAGTGGCGGGACTCTCGATTCACCCCTCCACTTT.

This clone was counted ten times or more. V and J are TRBV5-1 and TRBJ1-1; 10 bases are a match to TRBD1. J was trimmed by 1 base and V by 3 bases; bases with no gene match: 3. Germline CDR1 SGHRS, CDR2 YFSETQ. This CDR3 has 15 amino acids. The CDR3 sequence is CASSYGQGGNTEAFF. The DNA for the CDR3 is TGCGCCAGCAGCTATGGACAGGGGGGGAACACTGAAGCTTTCTTT. Filled out from reference TRBV5-1 and TRBJ1-1, the complete variable domain reads KAGVTQTPRYLIKTRGQQVTLSCSPISGHRSVSWYQQTPGQGLQFLFEYFSETQRNKGNFPGRFSGRQFSNSRSEMNVSTLELGDSALYLCASSYGQGGNTEAFFGQGTRLTVV.

In its sample, this clone was seen many times. The CDR3, as DNA: TGTGCCAGCAGCTTAGCAGAGAACACTGAAGCTTTCTTT. The encoded protein is CASSLAENTEAFF. The J gene is TRBJ1-1, the V gene TRBV7-3; unclear D gene. The CDR3 covers 13 residues. V was clipped by 2 bases and J by 1 base, with 5 bases between them. Germline CDR1 SGHTA, CDR2 FQGTGA.

This clone was counted at least ten times. The chain is built from TRBV19 and TRBJ2-5, with D possibly TRBD2 on 6 matching bases. This CDR3 has 14 residues. Trimming took off 4 bases at V and 4 bases at J, with 13 bases between the two ends. From germline, CDR1 is LNHDA and CDR2 SQIVND (reference sequence). This chain's CDR3 is CASSTRDSLETQYF. The CDR3, as DNA: TGTGCCAGTAGTACCCGGGACTCTTTAGAGACCCAGTACTTC.

This clone was picked up many times. The chain uses TRBV4-3 and TRBJ1-1; D not resolved. This CDR3 comprises 14 residues. From germline, CDR1 is LGHNA and CDR2 YSLEER. The germline V and J ends were trimmed by 3 bases and 10 bases, with 18 bases remaining between them. The CDR3 here is CASSQGGVLLGAFF. CDR3 DNA sequence: TGCGCCAGCAGCCAGGGAGGTGTACTTCTGGGAGCTTTCTTT.

This clone was recorded many times. The rearrangement joins TRBV28 to TRBJ1-6; no clear D. Germline CDR1 MDHEN, CDR2 SYDVKM. Trimming pared 5 bases from V and 8 bases from J, leaving 16 bases between. The CDR3 spans 15 residues. CDR3 sequence: CASSIPGPPHSPLHF. CDR3 nucleotides: TGTGCCAGCAGTATACCGGGTCCCCCCCATTCACCCCTCCACTTT.

This clone appeared a few times. The chain joins TRBV27 to TRBJ1-2; 9 bases map to TRBD1. The germline CDR1 and CDR2 sequences are MNHEY and SMNVEV (reference sequence). The CDR3 covers 15 residues. V dropped 0 bases and J dropped 5; count of bases not matched to a gene: 4. In DNA, the CDR3 is TGTGCCAGCAGTTTATCAGCCGACAGGGGGTATGGCTACACCTTC. Its protein product is CASSLSADRGYGYTF.

This clone has at least ten counts. The CDR3 nucleotides are TGTGCCAGCAGCGTAAGTTTGGGACAGGAGGAGGAAAAACTGTTTTTT. This sequence encodes CASSVSLGQEEEKLFF. The chain couples TRBV9 to TRBJ1-4, with 8 nucleotides matching TRBD1. Germline assignment: CDR1 SGDLS and CDR2 YYNGEE. This CDR3 comprises 16 residues. V shed 1 base, J shed 8 bases, and the junction held 10 bases outside the gene matches.